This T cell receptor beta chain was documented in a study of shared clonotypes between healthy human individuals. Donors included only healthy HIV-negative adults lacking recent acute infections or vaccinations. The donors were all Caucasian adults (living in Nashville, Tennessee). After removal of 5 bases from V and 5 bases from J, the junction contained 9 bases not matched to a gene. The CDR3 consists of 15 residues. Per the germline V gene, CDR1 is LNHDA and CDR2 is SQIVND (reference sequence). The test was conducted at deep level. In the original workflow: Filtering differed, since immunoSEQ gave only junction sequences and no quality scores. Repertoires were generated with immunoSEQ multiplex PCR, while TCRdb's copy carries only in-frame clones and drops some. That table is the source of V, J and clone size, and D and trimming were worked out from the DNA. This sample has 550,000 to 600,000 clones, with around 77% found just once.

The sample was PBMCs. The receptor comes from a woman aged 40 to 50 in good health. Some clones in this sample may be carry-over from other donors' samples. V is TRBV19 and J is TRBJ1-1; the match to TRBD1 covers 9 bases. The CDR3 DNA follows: TGTGCCAGTAGTTGGGGGACAGGGCGGGTAACTGAAGCTTTCTTT. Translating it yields CASSWGTGRVTEAFF.